These T cell receptor beta chains were read from a single sample in a study of OX40 agonist ivuxolimab in advanced cancers. Assay used: immunoSEQ multiplex PCR; TCRdb lists only in-frame clones, some missing. The top ten clones hold approximately 1.8% of a sample with about 35,000 clones, 84% of them seen once. The sample was CD4+ or CD8+ T cells sorted from blood, taken in a trial of the OX40 agonist ivuxolimab. These receptor sequences come from an adult with an advanced solid tumor such as melanoma, head and neck, liver or kidney cancer. The CDR3 runs from the conserved cysteine through the conserved F or W. The D gene is left open where the match is weak. Rows give clone size only sometimes, using once, few, many, or a class for an expanded clone.

v_call: TRBV29-1; clone_size: .; j_call: TRBJ2-6; d_call: TRBD1; cdr3_aa: CSVGDRGLRANVLTF; cdr3_nt: TGCAGCGTAGGGGACAGGGGGCTTAGGGCCAACGTCCTGACTTTC
v_call: TRBV5-1; clone_size: .; j_call: TRBJ2-3; d_call: .; cdr3_aa: CASSLPTSTDTQYF; cdr3_nt: TGCGCCAGCAGCTTGCCAACTAGCACAGATACGCAGTATTTT
v_call: TRBV7-8; clone_size: .; j_call: TRBJ1-2; d_call: .; cdr3_aa: CASSFNEGSGYTF; cdr3_nt: TGTGCCAGCAGCTTCAACGAGGGTTCGGGCTACACCTTC
v_call: TRBV6-6; clone_size: once; j_call: TRBJ2-2; d_call: TRBD1; cdr3_aa: CASSTGGMGTGELFF; cdr3_nt: TGTGCCAGCAGTACAGGGGGTATGGGCACCGGGGAGCTGTTTTTT
v_call: TRBV15; clone_size: .; j_call: TRBJ2-7; d_call: .; cdr3_aa: CATSREVNYEQYF; cdr3_nt: TGTGCCACCAGCAGAGAAGTGAACTACGAGCAGTACTTC
v_call: TRBV9; clone_size: .; j_call: TRBJ1-3; d_call: .; cdr3_aa: CASSVDGAGNTIYF; cdr3_nt: TGTGCCAGCAGCGTAGATGGAGCTGGAAACACCATATATTTT
v_call: TRBV6-1; clone_size: .; j_call: TRBJ2-5; d_call: .; cdr3_aa: CASSRRESPETQYF; cdr3_nt: TGTGCCAGCAGTCGGAGGGAGTCTCCAGAGACCCAGTACTTC
v_call: TRBV4-2; clone_size: few; j_call: TRBJ2-5; d_call: .; cdr3_aa: CASSQDFRETQYF; cdr3_nt: TGTGCCAGCAGCCAAGATTTTCGGGAGACCCAGTACTTC
v_call: TRBV5-4; clone_size: .; j_call: TRBJ2-2; d_call: TRBD1; cdr3_aa: CASSLSPGQGASTGELFF; cdr3_nt: TGTGCCAGCAGCTTGTCTCCGGGACAGGGTGCGAGTACCGGGGAGCTGTTTTTT
v_call: TRBV10-1; clone_size: .; j_call: TRBJ2-7; d_call: .; cdr3_aa: CASSPTESSYEQYF; cdr3_nt: TGCGCCAGCAGTCCGACAGAGAGCTCCTACGAGCAGTACTTC
v_call: TRBV18; clone_size: .; j_call: TRBJ1-2; d_call: .; cdr3_aa: CASSLQAGNGYTF; cdr3_nt: TGTGCCAGCTCACTTCAGGCGGGGAATGGCTACACCTTC
v_call: TRBV29-1; clone_size: .; j_call: TRBJ2-3; d_call: .; cdr3_aa: CSVEGRVTDTQYF; cdr3_nt: TGCAGCGTTGAAGGTCGGGTCACAGATACGCAGTATTTT
v_call: TRBV4-2; clone_size: .; j_call: TRBJ1-1; d_call: .; cdr3_aa: CASSQVSGRGHTEAFF; cdr3_nt: TGTGCCAGCAGCCAAGTTTCTGGGAGGGGACACACTGAAGCTTTCTTT
v_call: TRBV19; clone_size: few; j_call: TRBJ2-3; d_call: TRBD2; cdr3_aa: CASSPRLAGGADTQYF; cdr3_nt: TGTGCCAGTAGCCCTCGACTAGCGGGAGGGGCAGATACGCAGTATTTT
v_call: TRBV5-6; clone_size: .; j_call: TRBJ2-4; d_call: .; cdr3_aa: CASSLWAGETKNIQYF; cdr3_nt: TGTGCCAGCAGCTTGTGGGCAGGGGAGACCAAAAACATTCAGTACTTC
v_call: TRBV5-1; clone_size: .; j_call: TRBJ2-2; d_call: .; cdr3_aa: CASSGRLQAGGELFF; cdr3_nt: TGCGCCAGCAGTGGGAGGCTACAGGCCGGCGGGGAGCTGTTTTTT
v_call: TRBV9; clone_size: .; j_call: TRBJ2-6; d_call: .; cdr3_aa: CASSVGGGGANVLTF; cdr3_nt: TGTGCCAGCAGCGTAGGGGGAGGTGGGGCCAACGTCCTGACTTTC
v_call: TRBV14; clone_size: .; j_call: TRBJ2-7; d_call: TRBD1; cdr3_aa: CASRHSTGVYEQYF; cdr3_nt: TGTGCCAGCAGACATTCTACAGGGGTCTACGAGCAGTACTTC
v_call: TRBV9; clone_size: .; j_call: TRBJ2-1; d_call: TRBD2; cdr3_aa: CASSVRGTSGKNNEQFF; cdr3_nt: TGTGCCAGCAGCGTCCGAGGGACTAGCGGGAAAAACAATGAGCAGTTCTTC
v_call: TRBV7-8; clone_size: .; j_call: TRBJ1-5; d_call: TRBD1; cdr3_aa: CASSRDRGYSNQPQHF; cdr3_nt: TGTGCCAGCAGCCGGGACAGGGGATATAGCAATCAGCCCCAGCATTTT
v_call: TRBV7-8; clone_size: .; j_call: TRBJ2-7; d_call: .; cdr3_aa: CASSSGDYSYEQYF; cdr3_nt: TGTGCCAGCAGCTCAGGGGACTACTCCTACGAGCAGTACTTC
v_call: TRBV5-1; clone_size: .; j_call: TRBJ2-7; d_call: .; cdr3_aa: CASSFGGIDEQYF; cdr3_nt: TGCGCCAGCAGCTTTGGAGGGATAGACGAGCAGTACTTC
v_call: TRBV4-2; clone_size: .; j_call: TRBJ2-5; d_call: TRBD2; cdr3_aa: CASSQNSGGAEETQYF; cdr3_nt: TGTGCCAGCAGCCAAAATAGCGGGGGGGCCGAGGAGACCCAGTACTTC
v_call: TRBV14; clone_size: .; j_call: TRBJ2-7; d_call: TRBD1; cdr3_aa: CASSQKSGTGRNEQYF; cdr3_nt: TGTGCCAGCAGCCAAAAATCCGGGACAGGACGTAACGAGCAGTACTTC
v_call: TRBV7-2; clone_size: .; j_call: TRBJ2-1; d_call: TRBD1; cdr3_aa: CASSFGTGNNEQFF; cdr3_nt: TGTGCCAGCAGCTTCGGGACAGGGAACAATGAGCAGTTCTTC
v_call: TRBV6-5; clone_size: .; j_call: TRBJ1-1; d_call: TRBD1; cdr3_aa: CASRPGQGMDTEAFF; cdr3_nt: TGTGCCAGCAGGCCGGGACAGGGGATGGACACTGAAGCTTTCTTT
v_call: TRBV4-1; clone_size: once; j_call: TRBJ2-2; d_call: TRBD1; cdr3_aa: CASSRKPGQGFDTGELFF; cdr3_nt: TGCGCCAGCAGTCGCAAACCGGGACAGGGGTTCGACACCGGGGAGCTGTTTTTT
v_call: TRBV6-5; clone_size: .; j_call: TRBJ1-2; d_call: TRBD1; cdr3_aa: CASTRQGGPYGYTF; cdr3_nt: TGTGCCAGCACCAGACAGGGGGGGCCCTATGGCTACACCTTC
v_call: TRBV5-1; clone_size: .; j_call: TRBJ2-7; d_call: .; cdr3_aa: CASSFGDGYEQYF; cdr3_nt: TGCGCCAGCAGCTTCGGCGACGGATACGAGCAGTACTTC
v_call: TRBV21-1; clone_size: .; j_call: TRBJ1-2; d_call: .; cdr3_aa: CASSKEAGNYGYTF; cdr3_nt: TGTGCCAGCAGCAAAGAAGCAGGCAACTATGGCTACACCTTC
v_call: TRBV11-2; clone_size: .; j_call: TRBJ2-5; d_call: .; cdr3_aa: CAGGENGETQYF; cdr3_nt: TGTGCCGGAGGGGAGAATGGGGAGACCCAGTACTTC
v_call: TRBV2; clone_size: once; j_call: TRBJ1-1; d_call: .; cdr3_aa: CASRRTTEAFF; cdr3_nt: TGTGCCAGCAGGAGGACCACTGAAGCTTTCTTT
v_call: TRBV7-2; clone_size: .; j_call: TRBJ2-7; d_call: .; cdr3_aa: CASSLGDTYEQYF; cdr3_nt: TGTGCCAGCAGCTTAGGGGACACCTACGAGCAGTACTTC
v_call: TRBV6-6; clone_size: few; j_call: TRBJ2-3; d_call: .; cdr3_aa: CASSYWSDTQYF; cdr3_nt: TGTGCCAGCAGTTATTGGTCGGATACGCAGTATTTT
v_call: TRBV29-1; clone_size: .; j_call: TRBJ2-1; d_call: TRBD2; cdr3_aa: CSVGGLAPHNEQFF; cdr3_nt: TGCAGCGTTGGGGGACTAGCCCCCCACAATGAGCAGTTCTTC
v_call: TRBV5-4; clone_size: .; j_call: TRBJ2-3; d_call: .; cdr3_aa: CASSPATGASTDTQYF; cdr3_nt: TGTGCCAGCAGCCCGGCGACAGGCGCCTCCACAGATACGCAGTATTTT
v_call: TRBV6-4; clone_size: .; j_call: TRBJ2-3; d_call: TRBD1; cdr3_aa: CASSETGGRWDTQYF; cdr3_nt: TGTGCCAGCAGTGAGACAGGGGGCCGTTGGGATACGCAGTATTTT
v_call: TRBV28; clone_size: .; j_call: TRBJ1-2; d_call: TRBD1; cdr3_aa: CASSLPDRGGGYTF; cdr3_nt: TGTGCCAGCAGTTTACCCGACAGGGGTGGCGGCTACACCTTC
v_call: TRBV5-6; clone_size: .; j_call: TRBJ2-1; d_call: .; cdr3_aa: CASSLAPGTTYNEQFF; cdr3_nt: TGTGCCAGCAGCTTGGCCCCCGGGACGACCTACAATGAGCAGTTCTTC